This T cell receptor beta chain was recorded in a study of T cells in Graves' hyperthyroidism and ophthalmopathy. Study observations and caveats: Within blood appeared most thyroid clonotypes that had expanded above 0.001. Ophthalmopathy, which appeared later, was predicted by the model a median 6.5 months before onset.

This clonotype was picked up a small number of times. What it recognizes is unknown. There were TCR beta CDR3 regions amplified from RNA transcripts. The HTBI primer set was used in a first-round RT-PCR of the TCR CDR3. TCRdb independently ran MiXCR on the multiplex PCR reads; one entry per CDR3 protein. In the table there are some 560,000 distinct CDR3 sequences, roughly 15% of which are singletons. Diagnostic assessment was based on clinical symptoms, serum thyroxine and TRAb, thyroid ultrasound and orbital computed tomography. The PBMCs studied were ones that came from 10 ml fresh peripheral blood. There are 16 residues in the CDR3. Germline V gene data show CDR1 as ENHRY and CDR2 as SYGVKD. Trimming took off 2 bases at V and 1 base at J, with 11 bases between the two ends.

The specimen was blood. This chain connects TRBV10-3 to TRBJ2-2; no definite D call. This clonotype was sampled from a woman in her 40s with Graves' hyperthyroidism. CDR3 amino acids: CAISEGRIWNTGELFF. In DNA, the CDR3 is TGTGCCATCAGTGAGGGAAGAATCTGGAACACCGGGGAGCTGTTTTTT.